A single sample gave rise to the 29 T cell receptor beta chains below, sequenced in a study of beta chain features in type 1 diabetes. General study findings and limits: Among patients with Type 1 diabetes, TCRB CDR3s were moderately but significantly shorter in every one of the four CD4+ subsets.

Sequencing targeted expressed TCRB transcripts, as all isolated RNA had been reverse transcribed. Method: immunoSEQ multiplex PCR; TCRdb's copy keeps in-frame clones and lacks some. Seen here are about 300,000 clones, about 13% observed once, and the top ten hold roughly 0.015%. The antigens for these receptors are not known. Material for sequencing was naive CD4+ T cells from blood. The receptors were sampled from a woman aged 18-29 years with type 1 diabetes.

A few counts support this clone. V usage is TRBV5-6 and J usage is TRBJ2-5, with D hard to call. The CDR3 runs 11 residues. V was pared by 0 bases and J by 5 bases, with 2 bases between. The V gene's germline CDR1 is SGHDT and CDR2 YYEEEE. CDR3 nucleotide sequence: TGTGCCAGCAGCTTGGCGGAGACCCAGTACTTC. It yields the protein CASSLAETQYF.

This clone occurred a few times. V gene TRBV2 combines with J gene TRBJ2-4; 9 nucleotides agree with TRBD1. With 5 bases clipped from V and 7 bases from J, the junction kept 3 bases outside the gene matches. Germline V gene sequence: CDR1 SNHLY, CDR2 FYNNEI. CDR3 size: 13 residues. The CDR3 region is CASSPGTGNIQYF. The DNA of the CDR3 is TGTGCCAGCAGTCCCGGGACAGGGAACATTCAGTACTTC.

This clone appeared a few times. The chain carries TRBV9 and TRBJ2-1; 10 bases match TRBD1. Germline trimming cut 4 bases from V and 8 bases from J; bases unmatched to any gene: 15. This CDR3 is 17 amino acids long. Germline V gives CDR1 SGDLS, CDR2 YYNGEE. The CDR3 nucleotides are TGTGCCAGCAGCACCGCAATCCCGGGACAGGGGAGAGATGAGCAGTTCTTC. It specifies CASSTAIPGQGRDEQFF. Full variable domain (remainder filled in from reference TRBV9 and TRBJ2-1): DSGVTQTPKHLITATGQRVTLRCSPRSGDLSVYWYQQSLDQGLQFLIQYYNGEERAKGNILERFSAQQFPDLHSELNLSSLELGDSALYFCASSTAIPGQGRDEQFFGPGTRLTVL.

This clone was observed a handful of times. The chain employs TRBV5-1 and TRBJ1-1, with 7 nucleotides matching TRBD1. This CDR3 comprises 13 residues. With 0 bases clipped from V and 9 bases from J, the junction kept 5 bases outside the gene matches. Looked up from germline, CDR1 is SGHRS and CDR2 is YFSETQ. The CDR3 nucleotides are TGCGCCAGCAGCTTGGAGGAGGGGGCGAAAGCTTTCTTT. This sequence encodes CASSLEEGAKAFF. Variable domain in full (rest from reference TRBV5-1 and TRBJ1-1): KAGVTQTPRYLIKTRGQQVTLSCSPISGHRSVSWYQQTPGQGLQFLFEYFSETQRNKGNFPGRFSGRQFSNSRSEMNVSTLELGDSALYLCASSLEEGAKAFFGQGTRLTVV.

This clone has only a few counts. This chain links TRBV18 with TRBJ1-1, with D possibly TRBD1 on 5 matching bases. The CDR3 is 16 amino acids. The germline CDR1 and CDR2 sequences are KGHSH and LQKENI. V was trimmed by 4 bases and J by 1 base, leaving 16 bases between them. CDR3 DNA: TGTGCCAGCTCACGCGGGACGGCCCTGGAGAACACTGAAGCTTTCTTT. It specifies CASSRGTALENTEAFF.

This clone has just a few counts. V is TRBV5-6 and J is TRBJ2-1; D possibly corresponds to TRBD2 (5 bases). V dropped 4 bases and J dropped 2 bases, with 13 bases sitting between them. The CDR3 contains 15 residues. Germline-derived CDR1 and CDR2 are SGHDT and YYEEEE. CDR3 bases: TGTGCCAGCAGCCTACCGGGAAGCACCTACAATGAGCAGTTCTTC. This translates into CASSLPGSTYNEQFF.

The J gene is TRBJ1-2, the V gene TRBV5-6, with 8 bases fitting TRBD1. The CDR3 sequence is 17 residues long. Germline CDR1 is SGHDT and CDR2 is YYEEEE. Germline trimming cut 5 bases from V and 0 bases from J; bases unmatched to any gene: 12. The CDR3 nucleotides read TGTGCCAGCAGTTCCAGGGGGCGCCTATTAACTAACTATGGCTACACCTTC. This translates into CASSSRGRLLTNYGYTF.

The genes are TRBV29-1 and TRBJ2-1, with 7 nucleotides matching TRBD2. The CDR3 spans 14 residues. The V gene's germline CDR1 is SQVTM and CDR2 ANQGSEA. The J segment lost 2 bases and the V segment lost 5 bases, leaving 6 bases of the junction unmatched. The CDR3 DNA reads TGCAGCGTTTGGACTAGGGACCCCTACAATGAGCAGTTCTTC. This gives the protein CSVWTRDPYNEQFF.

There are a few counts of this clone. This chain uses TRBV30 with TRBJ1-1; D gene ambiguous. Trimming left V 3 bases short and J 6 bases short, with 11 bases between. The CDR3 has 12 residues. CDR1 and CDR2 (germline): GTSNPN, SVGIG (reference sequence). In nucleotides, the CDR3 is TGTGCCTGGAGCAAAGATAAGCCTGAAGCTTTCTTT. It translates to CAWSKDKPEAFF.

The J gene is TRBJ2-3, the V gene TRBV4-1; the D gene is possibly TRBD2 (6 bases). This CDR3 contains 19 residues. V shed 1 base and J shed 0 bases, with 20 bases lying between them. CDR1 and CDR2 from the germline V gene are MGHRA and YSYEKL. This chain's CDR3 is CASSQVWGQGLRSTDTQYF. CDR3 coding DNA: TGCGCCAGCAGCCAAGTTTGGGGCCAGGGACTTCGAAGCACAGATACGCAGTATTTT.

This clone has a handful of counts. V gene TRBV30 combines with J gene TRBJ2-3; TRBD2 matches 12 bases. This CDR3 spans 15 amino acids. Germline V gene data show CDR1 as GTSNPN and CDR2 as SVGIG (reference sequence). J was trimmed by 4 bases and V by 1 base; bases with no gene match: 3. The CDR3 loop reads CAWSGGLAGSDTQYF. CDR3 bases: TGTGCCTGGAGTGGAGGACTAGCGGGATCAGATACGCAGTATTTT. The whole variable domain, filled in from reference TRBV30 and TRBJ2-3, reads SQTIHQWPATLVQPVGSPLSLECTVEGTSNPNLYWYRQAAGRGLQLLFYSVGIGQISSEVPQNLSASRPQDRQFILSSKKLLLSDSGFYLCAWSGGLAGSDTQYFGPGTRLTVL.

This clone was observed a single time. The V and J genes are TRBV2 and TRBJ1-1, with a weak D call TRBD1 (5 bases). CDR3 length equals 13 residues. The germline V and J ends were trimmed by 4 bases and 1 base, with 7 bases remaining between them. The germline gives CDR1 SNHLY, CDR2 FYNNEI. The chain's CDR3 is CASSADRNTEAFF. CDR3 coding DNA: TGTGCCAGCAGTGCAGACAGGAACACTGAAGCTTTCTTT.

In its sample, this clone was seen a few times. Here the CDR3 DNA reads TGTGCCTGGGGGACTAGCGGGAGAGGAGAGCAGTTCTTC. Its protein is CAWGTSGRGEQFF. This chain links TRBV30 with TRBJ2-1, with 14 nucleotides matching TRBD2. The CDR3 contains 13 residues. Germline V gene sequence: CDR1 GTSNPN, CDR2 SVGIG (reference sequence). The junction had 4 bases not matched to a gene; V was cut back by 5 bases and J by 10 bases.

This sequence joins TRBV5-4 and TRBJ2-2, with 10 bases that match TRBD1. Trimming took 4 bases from V and 3 from J; bases not matched to a gene: 3. The CDR3 covers 15 residues. Germline lookup yields CDR1 SGHNT and CDR2 YYREEE (reference sequence). For the CDR3, the DNA is TGTGCCAGCAGCCGAGGACAGGGGGACACCGGGGAGCTGTTTTTT. Translating it yields CASSRGQGDTGELFF. The full variable domain, completed using reference TRBV5-4 and TRBJ2-2, is ETGVTQSPTHLIKTRGQQVTLRCSSQSGHNTVSWYQQALGQGPQFIFQYYREEENGRGNFPPRFSGLQFPNYSSELNVNALELDDSALYLCASSRGQGDTGELFFGEGSRLTVL.

This clone has a handful of counts. The chain carries TRBV18 and TRBJ1-5; 10 bases map to TRBD1. The J segment lost 2 bases and the V segment lost 3 bases, leaving 10 bases of the junction unmatched. CDR3 length equals 18 residues. The germline V gene encodes CDR1 KGHSH and CDR2 LQKENI. CDR3 in DNA: TGTGCCAGCTCACCCCTTGGTCCCGGGACAGGGGGCAATCAGCCCCAGCATTTT. The encoded protein is CASSPLGPGTGGNQPQHF.

In its sample, this clone was seen a few times. The chain recombines TRBV29-1 with TRBJ2-7, with 13 positions matching TRBD2. This CDR3 spans 14 amino acids. V lost 4 bases and J lost 5; bases outside the gene matches: 5. Germline V gene data show CDR1 as SQVTM and CDR2 as ANQGSEA. CDR3: CSVGGLAGDHEQYF. The CDR3 DNA reads as TGCAGCGTTGGCGGACTAGCGGGAGACCACGAGCAGTACTTC.

This clone was detected only a few times. The sample contains more than one DNA sequence encoding this CDR3. J is TRBJ2-5 and V is TRBV19; D might be TRBD2 (6 bases). The CDR3 covers 11 residues. The germline CDR1 and CDR2 sequences are LNHDA and SQIVND (reference sequence). V was cut by 5 bases and J by 5 bases, with 6 bases left in between. The CDR3 protein is CASSGRETQYF. The CDR3 DNA reads TGTGCCAGTAGTGGGAGGGAGACCCAGTACTTC.

The chain links TRBV28 to TRBJ2-7; 8 bases are a match to TRBD2. V shed 6 bases, J shed 4 bases, and the junction held 8 bases outside the gene matches. The CDR3 runs to 14 residues. CDR1 is MDHEN and CDR2 is SYDVKM in the germline V gene. Here the CDR3 reads CASSSSGGWYEQYF. CDR3 DNA sequence: TGTGCCAGCAGCTCCTCGGGAGGGTGGTACGAGCAGTACTTC.

This clone was counted only a few times. The V gene is TRBV7-2, the J gene TRBJ2-1; 8 positions match TRBD1. V was pared by 4 bases and J by 5 bases, with 10 bases of the junction left unmatched. Germline CDR1 and CDR2: SGHTA and FQGNSA. The CDR3 is made up of 16 amino acids. In DNA, the CDR3 is TGTGCCAGCAGCTCACCCCGGGACAGGAATAACAATGAGCAGTTCTTC. It is translated as CASSSPRDRNNNEQFF.

V gene TRBV4-1 combines with J gene TRBJ1-2; a weak D match, TRBD1 (5 bases). Trimming pared 0 bases from V and 4 bases from J, leaving 12 bases between. Germline V lookup: CDR1 MGHRA, CDR2 YSYEKL. This CDR3 comprises 15 residues. This CDR3 reads CASSQEGSTAYGYTF. The CDR3 bases are TGCGCCAGCAGCCAAGAGGGCTCGACAGCCTATGGCTACACCTTC.

This clone was found a few times. The chain employs TRBV19 and TRBJ2-2, with D unclear. There are 14 residues in the CDR3. The germline V gene encodes CDR1 LNHDA and CDR2 SQIVND (reference sequence). Trimming pared 3 bases from V and 4 bases from J, leaving 9 bases between. CDR3 DNA sequence: TGTGCCAGTAGTATGGCCAGGTTCACCGGGGAGCTGTTTTTT. Its protein is CASSMARFTGELFF.

This clone was found many times. V is TRBV29-1 and J is TRBJ2-5; 7 bases map to TRBD2. V lost 4 bases and J lost 5; bases outside the gene matches: 10. Germline V gene lookup returns CDR1 SQVTM and CDR2 ANQGSEA. The CDR3 covers 14 residues. The CDR3 DNA reads TGCAGCGTTGTGAGCGGGGAATCGGTGGAGACCCAGTACTTC. It is translated as CSVVSGESVETQYF.

The V call is TRBV12-5, the J call TRBJ2-1; unclear D gene. Between the trimmed V and J ends, which lost 5 bases and 0 bases, there was a span of 11 bases. The CDR3 has 15 amino acids. Germline values: CDR1 LGHNT, CDR2 FRNRAP. The CDR3 is CASGARISSYNEQFF. Written as DNA, the CDR3 is TGTGCTAGTGGTGCCCGAATTAGCTCCTACAATGAGCAGTTCTTC.

A few counts support this clone. The V gene is TRBV5-5, the J gene TRBJ2-1, with TRBD1 as a possible D gene (5 bases). Trimming stripped 0 bases from V and 6 bases from J, with 10 bases between. The CDR3 consists of 14 residues. Germline CDR1 and CDR2: SGHKS and YYEKEE (reference sequence). Here the CDR3 reads CASSLVVGVNEQFF. In nucleotides, the CDR3 is TGTGCCAGCAGCTTGGTAGTAGGGGTCAATGAGCAGTTCTTC.

Points on this clone: The same CDR3 arises from other DNA sequences in this sample as well. The V and J genes are TRBV5-1 and TRBJ2-5; D possibly corresponds to TRBD1 (6 bases). V was clipped by 3 bases and J by 2 bases, with 8 bases between them. There are 13 residues in the CDR3. In germline, CDR1 is SGHRS, CDR2 YFSETQ. CDR3 in DNA: TGCGCCAGCAGCTCACAGGGACAAGAGACCCAGTACTTC. Protein product: CASSSQGQETQYF.

In DNA, the CDR3 is TGTGCCAGCAGCTTAGGTACGGGGGAGGAGGAAGAGACCCAGTACTTC. Translation: CASSLGTGEEEETQYF. The rearrangement links TRBV7-6 to TRBJ2-5; TRBD2 is a possible D gene (6 bases). V gave up 1 base and J gave up 3 bases, with 15 bases separating them. Germline CDR1 and CDR2: SGHVS and FNYEAQ. This CDR3 comprises 16 residues.

The chain recombines TRBV2 with TRBJ2-7; D remains ambiguous. From germline, CDR1 is SNHLY and CDR2 FYNNEI. V dropped 3 bases and J dropped 3 bases, with 15 bases sitting between them. The CDR3 is 15 residues long. The CDR3, as DNA: TGTGCCAGCAGTGATACGGGTGCTACGAACTACGAGCAGTACGTC. This codes for CASSDTGATNYEQYV.

This clone turned up a few times. The J gene is TRBJ2-5, the V gene TRBV5-4; D is possibly TRBD1 (5 bases). Trimming left V 4 bases short and J 1 base short, with 14 bases between. The CDR3 runs to 15 residues. Germline V CDR1 and CDR2: SGHNT, YYREEE (reference sequence). The CDR3 DNA reads TGTGCCAGCAGCCAACCCTGGCAGGGCCAAGAGACCCAGTACTTC. Its protein product is CASSQPWQGQETQYF.

The chain combines TRBV18 with TRBJ1-5; D not resolved. CDR1 and CDR2 (germline): KGHSH, LQKENI. The CDR3 length is 14 residues. Trimming left V 3 bases short and J 5 bases short, with 11 bases between. The CDR3 region is CASSPVQTDQPQHF. The DNA for the CDR3 is TGTGCCAGCTCACCGGTGCAGACTGATCAGCCCCAGCATTTT.